A single sample is the source of the 27 T cell receptor beta chains below, sequenced in a study of cytomegalovirus exposure and HLA in healthy donors. With 60 Vbeta and 13 Jbeta primers, the PCR was carried out. The repertoire was sequenced with immunoSEQ multiplex PCR; TCRdb's copy has only in-frame clones and lacks some. The sample totals 100,000 to 150,000 clones. The sequencing sample was made of PBMCs. These receptors were collected from a man between 35 and 55 years old in good health and CMV-seronegative.

The V and J genes are TRBV19 and TRBJ2-1; TRBD2 aligns across 7 bases. The ends lost 7 bases at V and 6 bases at J; junction bases unmatched: 9. CDR3 length: 14 residues. Germline assignment: CDR1 LNHDA and CDR2 SQIVND (reference sequence). CDR3 sequence: CASTGRQDANEQFF. The CDR3 bases are TGTGCCAGTACCGGGAGGCAGGACGCCAATGAGCAGTTCTTC.

The chain combines TRBV6-5 with TRBJ1-6; no firm D call. The V end lost 2 bases, the J end lost 14 bases, and 13 bases lay between the germline ends. The germline CDR1 and CDR2 sequences are MNHEY and SVGAGI. The CDR3 loop spans 13 amino acids. The CDR3 nucleotides read TGTGCCAGCAGTTACGAATCCTCTGAGGCCCTCCACTTT. Its translation: CASSYESSEALHF.

The rearrangement links TRBV5-1 to TRBJ1-2; 8 bases are a match to TRBD1. Germline V gene data show CDR1 as SGHRS and CDR2 as YFSETQ. V lost 0 bases and J lost 6; bases outside the gene matches: 10. CDR3 size: 16 residues. The CDR3 DNA is TGCGCCAGCAGCTTGGCCCCCCTTACAGGGGGGCATGGCTACACCTTC. Amino acids: CASSLAPLTGGHGYTF.

The V and J genes are TRBV6-1 and TRBJ1-3; D unclear. Germline loops: CDR1 MNHNS, CDR2 SASEGT. Trimming removed 2 bases at V and 8 bases at J, with 10 bases between. CDR3 size: 13 residues. The CDR3 nucleotides are TGTGCCAGCAGTGAAAGTTGGAGGTACACCATATATTTT. Amino acid sequence: CASSESWRYTIYF.

The rearrangement uses TRBV19 and TRBJ2-3, with D uncertain. The CDR3 spans 12 residues. V lost 8 bases to trimming and J lost 4 bases, with 10 bases between them. In germline, CDR1 is LNHDA, CDR2 SQIVND (reference sequence). For the CDR3, the DNA is TGTGCCAGTCGCGGAGCCGCAGATACGCAGTATTTT. Translating it yields CASRGAADTQYF.

V is TRBV7-9 and J is TRBJ1-5; weak D call: TRBD1 (6 bases). Per the germline V gene, CDR1 is SEHNR and CDR2 is FQNEAQ (reference sequence). Trimming cost V 7 bases and J 3 bases, with 10 bases left between them. The CDR3 extends over 13 amino acids. CDR3 amino acids: CASTQGINQPQHF. The CDR3 DNA follows: TGTGCCAGCACTCAGGGGATCAATCAGCCCCAGCATTTT.

This chain joins TRBV4-3 and TRBJ2-3; TRBD1 is a possible D gene (5 bases). From germline, CDR1 is LGHNA and CDR2 YSLEER. V lost 0 bases to trimming and J lost 3 bases, with 13 bases between them. The CDR3 spans 16 residues. The CDR3 DNA reads TGCGCCAGCAGCCAAGACACGGGCCAGGGAACAGATACGCAGTATTTT. Its translation: CASSQDTGQGTDTQYF.

The chain combines TRBV6-5 with TRBJ1-1, with D perhaps TRBD1 (5 bases). Germline V gene sequence: CDR1 MNHEY, CDR2 SVGAGI. This CDR3 comprises 13 residues. The V end lost 2 bases, the J end lost 7 bases, and 11 bases lay between the germline ends. The CDR3 loop reads CASSYEQGLEAFF. The CDR3 coding sequence is TGTGCCAGCAGTTACGAGCAGGGACTTGAAGCTTTCTTT.

This sequence joins TRBV10-1 and TRBJ2-5, with D tentatively TRBD2 (5 bases). The CDR3 extends over 13 amino acids. The germline V and J ends were trimmed by 4 bases and 1 base, with 7 bases remaining between them. In germline, CDR1 is WNHNN, CDR2 SYGVQD (reference sequence). CDR3 in DNA: TGCGCCAGCAGTGCCGGGATCCAAGAGACCCAGTACTTC. This sequence encodes CASSAGIQETQYF.

CDR3 nucleotides: TGTGCCAGCAGGCGGAGGTCGGAGTATCAGCCCCAGCATTTT. It yields the protein CASRRRSEYQPQHF. The rearrangement links TRBV6-5 to TRBJ1-5; D remains ambiguous. V was clipped by 6 bases and J by 5 bases, with 14 bases between them. Per germline, CDR1 MNHEY and CDR2 SVGAGI. The CDR3 extends over 14 amino acids.

V and J are TRBV5-6 and TRBJ2-7; 12 bases are a match to TRBD2. The trim removed 1 base at V and 3 bases at J, leaving 5 bases unmatched. The CDR3 has 16 amino acids. Germline CDR1 reads SGHDT; CDR2 reads YYEEEE. In nucleotides, the CDR3 is TGTGCCAGCAGCTTGACTAGACTAGCGGGAGACTACGAGCAGTACTTC. As protein: CASSLTRLAGDYEQYF.

The gene calls are TRBV28 and TRBJ1-2; a possible D gene is TRBD1 (5 bases). Trimming took off 4 bases at V and 7 bases at J, with 10 bases between the two ends. Germline lookup yields CDR1 MDHEN and CDR2 SYDVKM. This CDR3 is built from 12 residues. The CDR3 DNA sequence: TGTGCCAGCAGTTCGGGGGTATTTGGCTACACCTTC. It encodes CASSSGVFGYTF.

The J gene is TRBJ1-5, the V gene TRBV6-6; the D gene is possibly TRBD1 (5 bases). This CDR3 is built from 15 residues. Trimming stripped 5 bases from V and 1 base from J, with 12 bases between. Germline lookup yields CDR1 MNHNY and CDR2 SVGAGI (reference sequence). The CDR3: CASSSRGVSNQPQHF. The CDR3 DNA reads TGTGCCAGCAGTAGTCGGGGGGTCAGCAATCAGCCCCAGCATTTT.

CDR3 coding DNA: TGTGCCAGCAGCCCCCGGGGATCTGGGACTGGCGCGGAGCAGTTCTTC. It specifies CASSPRGSGTGAEQFF. J is TRBJ2-1 and V is TRBV9; D may be TRBD2 (6 bases). The length of the CDR3 is 16 residues. Trimming shortened V by 4 bases and J by 10 bases, and 24 bases separated the two germline ends. Germline values: CDR1 SGDLS, CDR2 YYNGEE.

This sequence joins TRBV5-4 and TRBJ2-7; TRBD2 matches at 15 bases. Trimming removed 4 bases from V and 4 bases from J; junction bases left unmatched: 3. CDR1 is SGHNT, CDR2 YYREEE, per germline (reference sequence). The CDR3 length is 15 residues. CDR3 in DNA: TGTGCCAGCAGCCCTGGACTAGCGGGAGGGTACGAGCAGTACTTC. Translation: CASSPGLAGGYEQYF.

The rearrangement links TRBV18 to TRBJ1-5; the D gene is possibly TRBD1 (5 bases). Germline CDR1 is KGHSH and CDR2 is LQKENI. V was clipped by 0 bases and J by 7 bases, with 13 bases between them. The CDR3 totals 15 residues. This chain's CDR3 is CASSPPPGGAQPQHF. CDR3 nucleotide sequence: TGTGCCAGCTCACCACCCCCGGGAGGGGCCCAGCCCCAGCATTTT.

The rearrangement joins TRBV7-3 to TRBJ1-2, with TRBD1 as a possible D gene (5 bases). The CDR3 covers 15 residues. Germline lookup yields CDR1 SGHTA and CDR2 FQGTGA. V gave up 4 bases and J gave up 4 bases, with 16 bases separating them. The CDR3 coding sequence is TGTGCCAGCAGCTCCATGCCAGACAGCAGCTATGGCTACACCTTC. Translated: CASSSMPDSSYGYTF.

J is TRBJ1-5 and V is TRBV5-5; maybe TRBD1 (6 bases). The V gene lost 2 bases and the J gene lost 3 bases, with 9 bases spanning the gap. CDR1 is SGHKS and CDR2 is YYEKEE in the germline V gene (reference sequence). The CDR3 consists of 14 residues. CDR3 coding DNA: TGTGCCAGCAGCTTTCAGGGGCTCAATCAGCCCCAGCATTTT. Amino acid sequence: CASSFQGLNQPQHF.

The rearrangement uses TRBV4-3 and TRBJ2-1, with D perhaps TRBD2 (6 bases). The ends were cut back, 4 bases at V and 10 bases at J, with 20 bases in the middle. The CDR3 sequence is 15 residues long. CDR1 LGHNA and CDR2 YSLEER come from the germline V gene. CDR3 DNA sequence: TGCGCCAGCAGCCCGGCCGGGAGCCCGGTAGGGGAGCAGTTCTTC. Its protein is CASSPAGSPVGEQFF.

The CDR3 DNA reads TGTGCCAGCAGCTTAGCTGGACAGGGAGTTAAGTACGAGCAGTACTTC. Translated, it gives CASSLAGQGVKYEQYF. The V and J genes are TRBV7-9 and TRBJ2-7; 8 bases agree with TRBD1. The CDR3 contains 16 residues. In germline, CDR1 is SEHNR, CDR2 FQNEAQ (reference sequence). The ends lost 0 bases at V and 4 bases at J; junction bases unmatched: 8.

The V call is TRBV6-4, the J call TRBJ2-5, with 12 bases that match TRBD2. Germline loops: CDR1 MRHNA, CDR2 SNTAGT. The junction had 11 bases not matched to a gene; V was cut back by 5 bases and J by 4 bases. The CDR3 is made up of 17 amino acids. The CDR3 region is CASSRQGSSGRGETQYF. CDR3 in DNA: TGTGCCAGCAGTAGACAGGGTTCTAGCGGGAGGGGAGAGACCCAGTACTTC.

The chain uses TRBV5-1 and TRBJ1-1; perhaps TRBD1 as D (6 bases). Germline V gives CDR1 SGHRS, CDR2 YFSETQ. The CDR3 is made up of 14 amino acids. The V end was cut by 1 base, the J end by 3 bases, with 10 bases between. The CDR3 DNA is TGCGCCAGCAGCTTGAACAGGGTGGACACTGAAGCTTTCTTT. The encoded protein is CASSLNRVDTEAFF.

The rearrangement joins TRBV6-5 to TRBJ2-7; no definite D call. The germline gives CDR1 MNHEY, CDR2 SVGAGI. This CDR3 is built from 14 residues. V gave up 7 bases and J gave up 5 bases, with 18 bases separating them. The CDR3 bases are TGTGCCAGCAATCGCCGGGTGACCAACGACGAGCAGTACTTC. The encoded protein is CASNRRVTNDEQYF.

The CDR3 region is CASSFRRSPDSTQYF. In nucleotides, the CDR3 is TGTGCCAGCAGTTTTAGACGGTCCCCCGACAGTACGCAGTATTTT. The V gene is TRBV11-1, the J gene TRBJ2-3; tentatively, D is TRBD1 (5 bases). V gave up 6 bases and J gave up 8 bases, with 21 bases separating them. Germline lookup yields CDR1 SGHAT and CDR2 FQDESV (reference sequence). This CDR3 has 15 residues.

This chain links TRBV6-5 with TRBJ2-5, with 8 bases that match TRBD1. The J call may be wrong; the DNA end is better matched by TRBJ2-7. The CDR3 sequence is 11 residues long. CDR1 is MNHEY, CDR2 SVGAGI, per germline. Here the CDR3 DNA reads TGTGCCAGCGGGACAGGCTACGAGCAGTACTTC. Protein product: CASGTGYEQYF.

The chain has TRBV9 and TRBJ2-7; 7 bases line up with TRBD1. V shed 1 base, J shed 3 bases, and the junction held 13 bases outside the gene matches. Per the germline V gene, CDR1 is SGDLS and CDR2 is YYNGEE. This CDR3 has 17 residues. The CDR3 loop is CASSVRGSGTESYEQYF. CDR3 DNA: TGTGCCAGCAGCGTAAGGGGATCCGGGACAGAGAGCTACGAGCAGTACTTC.

This rearrangement joins TRBV2 to TRBJ1-2; 7 nucleotides agree with TRBD1. CDR3 length: 14 amino acids. Unmatched junction bases numbered 9, after V lost 7 bases and J lost 4 bases. Germline CDR1 SNHLY, CDR2 FYNNEI. The CDR3 is CASKPGQQFYGYTF. CDR3 bases: TGTGCCAGCAAACCGGGACAGCAATTCTATGGCTACACCTTC.